Listed here are 7 T cell receptor beta chains from one sample, sequenced in a study of blood T cells in healthy people across ages. Together with a sample-barcoded 5' primer, a J-beta primer mix was included in a second PCR lasting about 7 to 12 cycles. TCRdb independently ran MiXCR on the 5' RACE reads; one entry per CDR3 protein. The data show 600,000 to 800,000 distinct CDR3 sequences, around 50% seen once. Sample: blood. The receptors derive from a woman of 80 years or more in good health.

The chain is built from TRBV12-3 or TRBV12-4 and TRBJ2-7; 10 nucleotides match TRBD1. The V and J ends lost 1 base and 6 bases, in that order; junction bases with no gene match: 3. This CDR3 is 14 amino acids long. DNA for the CDR3: TGTGCCAGCAGTTTAGGGGACAGGGGCGTCGAGCAGTACTTC. Residues: CASSLGDRGVEQYF.

As for this clonotype: This may stem from a read error, because a much larger clone lies one nucleotide away. The chain carries TRBV5-1 and TRBJ1-2, with 7 bases aligning to TRBD1. Germline CDR1 SGHRS, CDR2 YFSETQ. V shed 4 bases and J 7 bases; nucleotides not matched to a gene: 10. The CDR3 extends over 14 amino acids. CDR3 amino acids: CASSVAPGGRGYTF. CDR3 sequence (DNA): TGCGCCAGCAGCGTGGCCCCAGGGGGTCGTGGCTACACCTTC.

CDR3 DNA sequence: TGTGCCAGCAGCCAGACTAGCGGGAGCCCAGATGAGCAGTTCTTC. It yields the protein CASSQTSGSPDEQFF. The rearrangement uses TRBV4-2 and TRBJ2-1; 12 bases match TRBD2. Per germline, CDR1 LGHNA and CDR2 YNFKEQ. The CDR3 extends over 15 amino acids. J was trimmed by 8 bases and V by 3 bases; bases with no gene match: 5.

V usage is TRBV15 and J usage is TRBJ2-1; a weak D match, TRBD2 (5 bases). V was cut by 8 bases and J by 9 bases, with 17 bases left in between. CDR1 and CDR2 from the germline V gene are LNHNV and YYDKDF (reference sequence). The CDR3 contains 13 residues. The CDR3 region is CATAGKPASEQFF. The DNA of the CDR3 is TGTGCCACCGCCGGGAAGCCGGCCAGTGAGCAGTTCTTC.

The chain recombines TRBV7-2 with TRBJ2-3; tentatively, D is TRBD1 or TRBD2 (7 bases each). Per germline, CDR1 SGHTA and CDR2 FQGNSA. This CDR3 is built from 16 residues. V was pared by 3 bases and J by 4 bases, with 17 bases between. CDR3 sequence reads: CASSLLGGGGADTQYF. CDR3 coding DNA: TGTGCCAGCAGCTTGCTCGGGGGAGGGGGCGCAGATACGCAGTATTTT. The full variable domain, completed using reference TRBV7-2 and TRBJ2-3, is GAGVSQSPSNKVTEKGKDVELRCDPISGHTALYWYRQSLGQGLEFLIYFQGNSAPDKSGLPSDRFSAERTGGSVSTLTIQRTQQEDSAVYLCASSLLGGGGADTQYFGPGTRLTVL.

This clonotype has ten or more counts. The chain links TRBV3-1 to TRBJ2-1, with D possibly TRBD1 on 6 matching bases. This CDR3 is 13 amino acids long. CDR1 LGHDT and CDR2 YNNKEL come from the germline V gene (reference sequence). Trimming removed 5 bases from V and 8 bases from J, with 13 bases in between. CDR3 sequence (DNA): TGTGCCAGCAGCTGGGGACATGAGGATGAGCAGTTCTTC. This translates into CASSWGHEDEQFF.

This clonotype was counted many times. The chain uses TRBV28 and TRBJ2-7; D might be TRBD1 (6 bases). The germline V gene has CDR1 MDHEN and CDR2 SYDVKM. V was cut by 4 bases and J by 4 bases, with 23 bases left in between. The CDR3 extends over 17 amino acids. CDR3 in amino acids: CASSWNVGQPTDYEQYF. CDR3 sequence (DNA): TGTGCCAGCAGTTGGAATGTCGGACAGCCCACCGATTACGAGCAGTACTTC.